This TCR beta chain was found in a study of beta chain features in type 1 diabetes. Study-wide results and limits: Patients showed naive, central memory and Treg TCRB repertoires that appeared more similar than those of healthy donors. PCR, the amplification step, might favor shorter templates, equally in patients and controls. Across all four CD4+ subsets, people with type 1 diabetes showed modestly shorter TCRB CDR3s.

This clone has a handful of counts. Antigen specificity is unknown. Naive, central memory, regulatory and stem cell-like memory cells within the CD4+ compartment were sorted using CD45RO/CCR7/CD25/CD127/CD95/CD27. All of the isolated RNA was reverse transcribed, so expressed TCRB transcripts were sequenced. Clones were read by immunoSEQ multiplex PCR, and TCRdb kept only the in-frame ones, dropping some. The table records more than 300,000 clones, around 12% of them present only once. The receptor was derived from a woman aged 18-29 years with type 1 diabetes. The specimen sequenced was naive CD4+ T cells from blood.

In nucleotides, the CDR3 is TGTGCCACCCGAACTCCGGAACAGGGTAATGGGGAAAAACTGTTTTTT. It encodes CATRTPEQGNGEKLFF. The V gene is TRBV15, the J gene TRBJ1-4; maybe TRBD1 (6 bases). Germline CDR1 reads LNHNV; CDR2 reads YYDKDF (reference sequence). The CDR3 extends over 16 amino acids. Between the trimmed V and J ends, which lost 8 bases and 8 bases, there was a span of 24 bases.